Below are 7 T cell receptor beta chains sequenced from a single sample in a study of PD-L1 blockade in urothelial cancer. Time point described: peripheral blood 6 weeks after treatment start. Produced via immunoSEQ multiplex PCR; TCRdb's table is partial and in-frame only. The sample shows approximately 91,000 clones, 75% to 90% of them seen only once. Specimen: PBMCs, collected around atezolizumab (anti-PD-L1) treatment. Receptors originate from a man between 65 and 80 years old with urothelial cancer.

The chain combines TRBV5-6 with TRBJ2-1; perhaps TRBD1 as D (6 bases). Germline CDR1 is SGHDT and CDR2 is YYEEEE. This CDR3 is built from 13 residues. The V gene lost 7 bases and the J gene lost 3 bases, with 11 bases spanning the gap. CDR3 in DNA: TGTGCCAGCCGCAGGGGTATCTACAATGAGCAGTTCTTC. It translates to CASRRGIYNEQFF.

The rearrangement links TRBV7-2 to TRBJ1-6; D is unclear. The CDR3 has 15 residues. Trimming cost V 1 base and J 4 bases, with 8 bases left between them. Germline V gene lookup returns CDR1 SGHTA and CDR2 FQGNSA. The CDR3 protein is CASSLVSRYNSPLHF. DNA of the CDR3: TGTGCCAGCAGCTTAGTTAGCCGGTATAATTCACCCCTCCACTTT.

The chain carries TRBV2 and TRBJ1-1; D remains ambiguous. The CDR3 contains 13 residues. The V gene's germline CDR1 is SNHLY and CDR2 FYNNEI. V gave up 6 bases and J gave up 8 bases, with 16 bases separating them. This chain's CDR3 is CASRRRVELEAFF. The DNA for the CDR3 is TGTGCCAGCAGGCGGAGGGTCGAACTCGAAGCTTTCTTT.

This chain links TRBV7-8 with TRBJ2-3; 7 nucleotides line up with TRBD2. The V gene end was trimmed by 2 bases and the J gene end by 0 bases; junction bases not matched to a gene: 2. Germline V gene data show CDR1 as SGHVS and CDR2 as FQNEAQ. The CDR3 contains 15 residues. CDR3 coding DNA: TGTGCCAGCAGCTTACTAGCGGAAAGCACAGATACGCAGTATTTT. Translated, it gives CASSLLAESTDTQYF.

The rearrangement uses TRBV27 and TRBJ2-3, with 15 bases identical to TRBD2. CDR1 is MNHEY and CDR2 is SMNVEV in the germline V gene (reference sequence). The CDR3 has 17 amino acids. After removal of 5 bases from V and 6 bases from J, the junction contained 9 bases not matched to a gene. The CDR3, as DNA: TGTGCCAGCAGTCTTCGGACTAGCGGGAGGGAGAAGGATACGCAGTATTTT. It specifies CASSLRTSGREKDTQYF.

The rearrangement links TRBV4-3 to TRBJ2-1; 12 bases agree with TRBD2. Germline lookup yields CDR1 LGHNA and CDR2 YSLEER. The V gene end was trimmed by 2 bases and the J gene end by 3 bases; junction bases not matched to a gene: 2. CDR3 length: 16 amino acids. CDR3 nucleotides: TGCGCCAGCAGCCAACGACTAGCGGGAGACTACAATGAGCAGTTCTTC. Protein sequence: CASSQRLAGDYNEQFF.

The chain couples TRBV19 to TRBJ2-4, with 14 bases that match TRBD2. The germline CDR1 and CDR2 sequences are LNHDA and SQIVND (reference sequence). The ends lost 6 bases at V and 11 bases at J; junction bases unmatched: 9. The CDR3 is 15 residues long. CDR3 loop: CASSATGLAGDFQYF. The CDR3 region has the DNA TGTGCCAGTAGCGCGACGGGACTAGCGGGGGACTTTCAGTACTTC.